The present entry profiles one TCR beta chain with its context. Antigen specificity is unknown. The data originate from a study of glioma-infiltrating T cells after dendritic cell vaccination. Study context: Patients had newly diagnosed or recurrent glioblastoma and received dendritic cell vaccines. Findings of the study overall: Higher pretreatment TIL content predicted longer progression-free time and survival.

Deletions cut 6 bases from V and 6 bases from J, with 11 bases between. CDR3 length: 13 residues. Germline CDR1 is MNHEY and CDR2 is SVGAGI. TCRB CDR3 was amplified from 2 ug genomic DNA or less. Sequencing was performed with immunoSEQ multiplex PCR; in TCRdb, only in-frame clones are kept and a portion is missing. Among 93,000 or so clones listed, 75% to 85% were seen once. This receptor was identified in a human donor with glioblastoma. V and J are TRBV6-5 and TRBJ1-4; D remains ambiguous. The sequences come from blood, collected before dendritic cell vaccination. The CDR3 sequence is CASSRGGDEKLFF. The CDR3, as DNA: TGTGCCAGCAGCCGGGGAGGCGATGAAAAACTGTTTTTT.